These T cell receptor beta chains were read from a single sample in a study of Tregs in tolerant kidney transplant recipients. Some clones are missing from TCRdb's copy, which holds only in-frame ones; the method was immunoSEQ multiplex PCR. The sample records 85,000 to 95,000 clones, more than 90% being singletons. Sample: CD8+ T cells from blood. The receptors originated from a human donor in good health. Each CDR3 is given with its conserved first and last residue. A D gene is named only where the DNA matches it firmly. Clone size is stated in some rows and not others, as once, few, many or a class when expanded.

abundance | j_gene | v_gene | d_gene | CDR3nt | CDR3aa
NA | TRBJ1-2 | TRBV6-5 | NA | TGTGCCAGCAGTTACTCGGGGGGGTTCATTGGCTACACCTTC | CASSYSGGFIGYTF
NA | TRBJ1-1 | TRBV5-4 | NA | TGTGCCAGCAGCTTGGGAGGGAAAGGAGCTTTCTTT | CASSLGGKGAFF
once | TRBJ2-3 | TRBV2 | NA | TGTGCCAACCAAGGTAGCACAGATACGCAGTATTTT | CANQGSTDTQYF
NA | TRBJ2-3 | TRBV7-9 | TRBD2 | TGTGCCAGCAGCCCTAGCGGGAGATCAACAGATACGCAGTATTTT | CASSPSGRSTDTQYF
NA | TRBJ1-5 | TRBV4-1 | NA | TGCGCCAGCAGCCAGGGCTTGGGCAATCAGCCCCAGCATTTT | CASSQGLGNQPQHF
NA | TRBJ1-3 | TRBV5-8 | NA | TGTGCCAGCAGCTCCTCCTTTCAGGGCTGGAACTCTGGAAACACCATATATTTT | CASSSSFQGWNSGNTIYF
NA | TRBJ2-2 | TRBV7-3 | NA | TGTGCCAGCAGCTTAATCCCCCGCGGGGAGTACACCGGGGAGCTGTTTTTT | CASSLIPRGEYTGELFF
NA | TRBJ2-1 | TRBV6-5 | TRBD1 | TGTGCCAGCAGTTACTCTGGACAGGGCTACAATGAGCAGTTCTTC | CASSYSGQGYNEQFF
few | TRBJ1-2 | TRBV5-1 | TRBD1 | TGCGCCAGCGGACAGGGAGCCATCGTCACCTTC | CASGQGAIVTF
NA | TRBJ1-1 | TRBV10-3 | NA | TGTGCCATCAGTGAGTCAGGCGGGCCGAACACTGAAGCTTTCTTT | CAISESGGPNTEAFF
NA | TRBJ1-1 | TRBV7-9 | NA | TGTGCCAGCAGGGAGGTTAGCCTTGGCACTGAAGCTTTCTTT | CASREVSLGTEAFF
NA | TRBJ2-7 | TRBV5-5 | TRBD1 | TGTGCCAGCAGCTTGGGGCAGGGGGAATCCTACGAGCAGTACTTC | CASSLGQGESYEQYF
NA | TRBJ2-7 | TRBV5-4 | NA | TGCGCCAGCAGCTTCGAGGATCCAACCTACGAGCAGTACTTC | CASSFEDPTYEQYF
NA | TRBJ1-3 | TRBV2 | TRBD1 | TGTGCCAGCAGTGAAAGCCGGGACAGCGGAAACACCATATATTTT | CASSESRDSGNTIYF
NA | TRBJ1-3 | TRBV4-1 | NA | TGCGCCAGCAGCCAACCCGGAGAAAACACCATATATTTT | CASSQPGENTIYF
NA | TRBJ1-2 | TRBV29-1 | TRBD1 | TGCAGCGTTGAAACTGGGACAGAAAACTATGGCTACACCTTC | CSVETGTENYGYTF
NA | TRBJ2-4 | TRBV6-6 | TRBD2 | TGTGCCAGCAGTTCCCTAGCGGGGGACCCTCAGTACTTC | CASSSLAGDPQYF
NA | TRBJ1-5 | TRBV5-8 | NA | TGTGCCAGCAGCTGGGGACACGCCGGTCAGCCCCAGCATTTT | CASSWGHAGQPQHF
NA | TRBJ1-1 | TRBV15 | NA | TGTGCCACCAGCAGTCCATACCTACAGGCTCCTGAAGCTTTCTTT | CATSSPYLQAPEAFF
NA | TRBJ2-7 | TRBV6-5 | NA | TGTGCCAGCAGTTACTTGGGAGAGCAGTACTTC | CASSYLGEQYF
NA | TRBJ2-7 | TRBV11-3 | TRBD2 | TGTGCCAGCAGCTTGGCGGGAGGAAGTGAGCAGTACTTC | CASSLAGGSEQYF
NA | TRBJ2-7 | TRBV6-5 | TRBD2 | TGTGCCAGCAATCCGGGACTAGAAGCCTTCGAGCAGTACTTC | CASNPGLEAFEQYF
NA | TRBJ2-1 | TRBV6-5 | TRBD2 | TGTGCCAGCTCAAGACTAGCGGACTACAATGAGCAGTTCTTC | CASSRLADYNEQFF
NA | TRBJ2-1 | TRBV2 | NA | TGTGCCAGCAGTGAAATCGGGAGATCCTACAATGAGCAGTTCTTC | CASSEIGRSYNEQFF
NA | TRBJ2-5 | TRBV21-1 | NA | TGTGCCAGCAGCGCCTCTTCTTCCGGGACAATTCAAGAGACCCAGTACTTC | CASSASSSGTIQETQYF
NA | TRBJ2-2 | TRBV6-4 | NA | TGTGCCAGCAGTGACTCAGGGGGGTCAACAACCGGGGAGCTGTTTTTT | CASSDSGGSTTGELFF
NA | TRBJ2-5 | TRBV11-2 | TRBD1 | TGTGCCAGCAGTCTGACAGGGGGTGCAGAGACCCAGTACTTC | CASSLTGGAETQYF
NA | TRBJ1-2 | TRBV15 | NA | TGTGCCACCAGCAGAGGAACCACTGGGCGCCCCTATGGCTACACCTTC | CATSRGTTGRPYGYTF
once | TRBJ2-5 | TRBV7-2 | NA | TGTGCCAGCAGCTTAGAAAGGGGTGGAGAGACCCAGTACTTC | CASSLERGGETQYF
NA | TRBJ1-5 | TRBV27 | NA | TGTGCCAGCAGTTTATGGGGGGGCGGCAATCAGCCCCAGCATTTT | CASSLWGGGNQPQHF
NA | TRBJ2-1 | TRBV13 | TRBD2 | TGTGCCAGCAGCGATAGCGGGGGGGCCCTCGATGAGCAGTTCTTC | CASSDSGGALDEQFF
NA | TRBJ2-5 | TRBV7-9 | NA | TGTGCCAGCAGCTTACGGCCAAGGGCGCCGCTGGAGACCCAGTACTTC | CASSLRPRAPLETQYF